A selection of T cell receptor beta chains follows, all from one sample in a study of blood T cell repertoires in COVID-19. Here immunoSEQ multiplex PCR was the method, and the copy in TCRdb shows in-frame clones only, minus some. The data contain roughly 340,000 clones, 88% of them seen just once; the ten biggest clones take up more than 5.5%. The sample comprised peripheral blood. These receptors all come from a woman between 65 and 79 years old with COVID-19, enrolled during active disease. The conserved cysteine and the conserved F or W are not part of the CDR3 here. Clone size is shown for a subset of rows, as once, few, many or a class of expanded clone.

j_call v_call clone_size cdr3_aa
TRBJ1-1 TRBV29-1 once SVERDSGRTEAF
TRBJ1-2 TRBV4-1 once ASSQVSDRGSGYT
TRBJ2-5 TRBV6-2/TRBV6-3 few ASSLSSPRQETQY
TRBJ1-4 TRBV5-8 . ASRTQLLTNEKLF
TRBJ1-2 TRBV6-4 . ASSATTGNAGGYT
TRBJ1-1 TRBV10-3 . AISESPRGGRTEAF
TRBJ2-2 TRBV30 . AWSVGNWVRGGELF
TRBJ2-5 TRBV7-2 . ASSPRLAGGPETQY
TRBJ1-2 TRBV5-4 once ATAQGGGFLGGYT
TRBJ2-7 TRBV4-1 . ASSHYPGGLGEQY
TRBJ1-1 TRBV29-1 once SVETWDTNTEAF
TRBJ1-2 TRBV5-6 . ATGTAYGYT
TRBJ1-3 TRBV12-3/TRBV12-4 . ASSLPQGNTIY
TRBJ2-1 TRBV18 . ASSPGREIEQF
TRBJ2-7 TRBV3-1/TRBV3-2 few ASSLSTPGSEQY
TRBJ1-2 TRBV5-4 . ASSSGTAYGYT
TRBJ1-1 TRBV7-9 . ASSRSDREAF
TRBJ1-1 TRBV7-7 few ASSPITGGTEAF
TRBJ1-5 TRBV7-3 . ASSSSDRGDQPQH
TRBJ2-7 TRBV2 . ASSDWDSFSYEQY
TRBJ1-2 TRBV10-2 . ASLGQGNYGYT
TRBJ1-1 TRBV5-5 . ASSLAGSTEAF
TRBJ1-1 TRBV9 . ASSGRGGPMNTEAF
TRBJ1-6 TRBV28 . ASSTTGQGDSPLH
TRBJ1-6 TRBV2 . ASRDRANSPLH
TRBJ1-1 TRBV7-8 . ASSLFGTGEPEAF
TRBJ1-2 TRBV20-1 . SAPLRAGYT
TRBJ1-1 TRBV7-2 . ASSPTVNTEAF
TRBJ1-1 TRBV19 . ASSMMDSRSF
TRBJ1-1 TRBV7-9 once ASNWDRGGTEAF
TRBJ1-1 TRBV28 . ASSLTAMNTEAF
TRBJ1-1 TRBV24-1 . ATSGRDTEAF
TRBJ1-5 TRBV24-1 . ATSDEQGNQPQH
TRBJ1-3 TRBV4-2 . ASSQQTGASGNTIY
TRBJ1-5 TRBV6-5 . ASTTGDQPQH
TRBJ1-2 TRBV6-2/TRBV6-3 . ASSYGQTDFYGYT
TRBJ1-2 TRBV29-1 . SATGQGYGYT
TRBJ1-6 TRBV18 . ASSPSGSNSPLH
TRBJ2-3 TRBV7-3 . ASSTGSGGTDTQY
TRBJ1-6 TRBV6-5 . ASSHNGQGDSPLH
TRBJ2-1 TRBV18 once ASSLFDEQF
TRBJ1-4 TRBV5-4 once ASSLKGPSNEKLF
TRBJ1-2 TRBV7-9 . ASSLEGWHGYT
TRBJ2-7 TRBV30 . AWSRTDREISEQY
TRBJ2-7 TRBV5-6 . ASSRENYEQY
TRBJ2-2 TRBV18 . ASSPPRREAGELF
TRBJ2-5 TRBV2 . ASSGGGGTQETQY
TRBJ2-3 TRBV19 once ASRNPGGESDTQY
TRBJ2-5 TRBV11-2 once ASTLSSEGGAWETQY
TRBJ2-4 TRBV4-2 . ASSQESSDASKNIQY
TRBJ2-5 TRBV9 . ASSAGSPQETQY
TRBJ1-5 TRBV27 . ASSQVTGVGIQPQH
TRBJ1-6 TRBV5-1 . ASSLFSGQGGSPLH
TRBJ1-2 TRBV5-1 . ASSLEQGSYGYT
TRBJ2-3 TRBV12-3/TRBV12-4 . ASSLGRTDTQY
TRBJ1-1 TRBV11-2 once ASSLAPRTGETEAF
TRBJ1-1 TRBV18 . ASSPTGGESTEAF
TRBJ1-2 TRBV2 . ASSLQGAYGYT